One and the same sample provided the 14 T cell receptor beta chains below, sequenced in a study of early T cells in non-severe SARS-CoV-2 infection. TCRdb reprocessed the 5' RACE reads via MiXCR and lists one record per CDR3 protein. The repertoire has approximately 99,000 distinct CDR3 sequences, 12% of them found once; the top ten carry around 3%. The sample taken for sequencing was whole blood. These receptors were collected from an adult who was a healthcare worker with PCR-confirmed SARS-CoV-2 infection or an uninfected control (not recorded which).

This clonotype showed up many times. The rearrangement links TRBV27 to TRBJ1-5; 9 bases are a match to TRBD1. Trimming at V came to 6 bases and at J to 6 bases, leaving 21 bases not matched to a gene. Per germline, CDR1 MNHEY and CDR2 SMNVEV (reference sequence). The CDR3 loop spans 19 amino acids. The CDR3 loop is CASSSKSGTGFGPGQPQHF. The CDR3 bases are TGTGCCAGCAGCTCCAAATCCGGGACAGGGTTTGGGCCGGGTCAGCCCCAGCATTTT.

This clonotype was counted many times. The chain combines TRBV5-1 with TRBJ1-2; D gene unclear. The CDR3 is 14 amino acids. Between the trimmed V and J ends, which lost 0 bases and 3 bases, there was a span of 9 bases. Germline values: CDR1 SGHRS, CDR2 YFSETQ. CDR3: CASSLGVFDYGYTF. Here the CDR3 DNA reads TGCGCCAGCAGCTTGGGTGTCTTTGACTATGGCTACACCTTC. Complete variable domain (other parts from reference TRBV5-1 and TRBJ1-2): KAGVTQTPRYLIKTRGQQVTLSCSPISGHRSVSWYQQTPGQGLQFLFEYFSETQRNKGNFPGRFSGRQFSNSRSEMNVSTLELGDSALYLCASSLGVFDYGYTFGSGTRLTVV.

This chain uses TRBV29-1 with TRBJ2-5; D is unclear. The length of the CDR3 is 12 residues. With 0 bases removed from V and 5 bases from J, the gap between germline ends came to 7 bases. The V gene's germline CDR1 is SQVTM and CDR2 ANQGSEA. CDR3 protein: CSVEDRAETQYF. The CDR3 nucleotides are TGCAGCGTTGAAGATAGGGCGGAGACCCAGTACTTC.

This clonotype appeared many times. The chain is built from TRBV11-2 and TRBJ2-2, with D perhaps matching TRBD2 (7 bases). CDR1 is SGHAT, CDR2 FQNNGV, per germline. V lost 1 base and J lost 5, with 11 bases in between. The CDR3 is made up of 15 amino acids. The chain's CDR3 is CASSLVRGATGELFF. CDR3 in DNA: TGTGCCAGCAGCTTAGTCCGGGGGGCAACCGGGGAGCTGTTTTTT.

This clonotype showed up just a few times. This chain links TRBV28 with TRBJ2-2; tentatively, D is TRBD1 (5 bases). CDR1 and CDR2 from the germline V gene are MDHEN and SYDVKM. The CDR3 runs to 14 residues. The V end lost 8 bases, the J end lost 6 bases, and 16 bases lay between the germline ends. The CDR3, as DNA: TGTGCCAGCTATCCCCCAGGGCCCGCCGGGGAGCTGTTTTTT. Residues: CASYPPGPAGELFF.

To note about this clonotype: A much larger clone lies one base from this, so it may be a read error. The CDR3 nucleotides are TGTGCCAGCAGCTTCCTGAGGGACCGGGACAATGTGCAGTTCTTC. It is translated as CASSFLRDRDNVQFF. This chain uses TRBV7-9 with TRBJ2-1; tentatively, D is TRBD1 (6 bases). This CDR3 contains 15 residues. CDR1 and CDR2 from the germline V gene are SEHNR and FQNEAQ (reference sequence). Full variable domain (remainder filled in from reference TRBV7-9 and TRBJ2-1): DTGVSQNPRHKITKRGQNVTFRCDPISEHNRLYWYRQTLGQGPEFLTYFQNEAQLEKSRLLSDRFSAERPKGSFSTLEIQRTEQGDSAMYLCASSFLRDRDNVQFFGPGTRLTVL.

The chain employs TRBV5-1 and TRBJ1-5, with TRBD1 matching over 7 bases. The J segment lost 0 bases and the V segment lost 7 bases, leaving 7 bases of the junction unmatched. There are 15 residues in the CDR3. Germline CDR1 SGHRS, CDR2 YFSETQ. CDR3 amino acids: CASRRDRDSNQPQHF. CDR3 DNA sequence: TGCGCCAGCCGGCGGGACAGAGATAGCAATCAGCCCCAGCATTTT.

The chain employs TRBV3-1 and TRBJ2-7; D possibly corresponds to TRBD1 (6 bases). The CDR3 is made up of 14 amino acids. Trimming shortened V by 4 bases and J by 4 bases, and 14 bases separated the two germline ends. Germline CDR1 LGHDT, CDR2 YNNKEL (reference sequence). The CDR3, as DNA: TGTGCCAGCAGCCGCACCCCCAGGGGATACGAGCAGTACTTC. As protein: CASSRTPRGYEQYF.

The gene calls are TRBV29-1 and TRBJ1-1; perhaps TRBD1 as D (5 bases). From germline, CDR1 is SQVTM and CDR2 ANQGSEA. V shed 5 bases and J shed 6 bases, with 10 bases lying between them. The CDR3 has 11 amino acids. CDR3 nucleotide sequence: TGCAGCGTTCTGACGGGGGCTGAAGCTTTCTTT. Amino acid sequence: CSVLTGAEAFF.

This clonotype was seen more than once but under ten times. The chain is built from TRBV3-1 and TRBJ2-5, with TRBD2 matching 8 bases. CDR3 size: 16 residues. V lost 1 base, J lost 5 bases, and 9 bases stayed unmatched. Germline V gene sequence: CDR1 LGHDT, CDR2 YNNKEL (reference sequence). Here the CDR3 DNA reads TGTGCCAGCAGCCAAGTGTTCGGGGGGGCCTTCGAGACCCAGTACTTC. As protein: CASSQVFGGAFETQYF.

This clonotype was found many times. The genes are TRBV25-1 and TRBJ2-3, with 8 bases aligning to TRBD2. The CDR3 contains 16 residues. After removal of 2 bases from V and 2 bases from J, the junction contained 6 bases not matched to a gene. Germline CDR1 reads MGHDK; CDR2 reads SYGVNS. The CDR3 here is CASSEGGGGHTDTQYF. The CDR3 nucleotides are TGTGCCAGCAGTGAAGGCGGCGGGGGGCACACAGATACGCAGTATTTT. Filled out from reference TRBV25-1 and TRBJ2-3, the complete variable domain reads EADIYQTPRYLVIGTGKKITLECSQTMGHDKMYWYQQDPGMELHLIHYSYGVNSTEKGDLSSESTVSRIRTEHFPLTLESARPSHTSQYLCASSEGGGGHTDTQYFGPGTRLTVL.

The table lists this clonotype with a few counts. The chain couples TRBV28 to TRBJ2-7; 11 nucleotides match TRBD1. The trim removed 6 bases at V and 3 bases at J, leaving 4 bases unmatched. The CDR3 has 14 residues. CDR1 is MDHEN and CDR2 is SYDVKM in the germline V gene. CDR3 bases: TGTGCCAGCAGGCCGGGACAGGGGGTCTACGAGCAGTACTTC. It translates to CASRPGQGVYEQYF.

In this sample, this clonotype turned up many times. The chain recombines TRBV3-1 with TRBJ1-2, with a possible D match to TRBD1 (6 bases). Trimming removed 3 bases at V and 5 bases at J, with 10 bases between. The germline gives CDR1 LGHDT, CDR2 YNNKEL (reference sequence). The length of the CDR3 is 13 residues. CDR3 nucleotides: TGTGCCAGCAGCCACGGACAGCTATATGGCTACACCTTC. It codes for CASSHGQLYGYTF.

In the case of this clonotype: This may come from a read error, since a much larger clone is one base off. The chain has TRBV9 and TRBJ1-6; D ambiguous. From germline, CDR1 is SGDLS and CDR2 YYNGEE. The V end lost 0 bases, the J end lost 8 bases, and 9 bases lay between the germline ends. This CDR3 has 14 amino acids. Here the CDR3 reads CASSVEGFDSPLHF. The CDR3 DNA reads TGTGCCAGCAGCGTAGAGGGCTTTGATTCACCCCTCCACTTT.